The sequence of this T cell receptor (beta chain) was determined in a study of cytomegalovirus exposure and HLA in healthy donors. Among the 110 or so subjects of the validation cohort, separate from the approximately 670-subject first cohort, were the donors. The CDR3 contains 18 residues. The germline gives CDR1 MNHEY, CDR2 SMNVEV (reference sequence). V gave up 6 bases and J gave up 4 bases; unmatched junction bases: 17. The protocol was immunoSEQ multiplex PCR, while the TCRdb copy is restricted to in-frame clones and leaves out a portion. The sample records 130,000 to 150,000 clones, less than 90% being singletons.

Sequencing was performed on PBMCs. The chain is built from TRBV27 and TRBJ2-5; 10 nucleotides match TRBD2. The TCR sequence derives from a young man in good health and CMV-seronegative. DNA of the CDR3: TGTGCCAGCAGGCAGTGGGCTAGCGGGGGCCCGGAGGGAGAGACCCAGTACTTC. Its translation is CASRQWASGGPEGETQYF.